The 8 T cell receptor beta chains below all came from one sample that was sequenced in a study of Graves' ophthalmopathy and Graves' hyperthyroidism. RNA transcripts were the template, and TCR beta CDR3 regions were amplified from them. Second-round multiplex PCR followed a first-round RT-PCR using HTBI primers. TCRdb re-called the multiplex PCR reads with MiXCR, one entry per CDR3 protein. The repertoire has a few hundred thousand distinct CDR3 sequences, roughly 17% of them found once; the top ten carry roughly 2.4%. The sample taken for sequencing was peripheral blood. The receptor set was obtained from an adult woman with stable Graves' hyperthyroidism.

CDR3 in amino acids: CAISNQPQHF. In DNA, the CDR3 is TGTGCCATCAGCAATCAGCCCCAGCATTTT. The gene calls are TRBV27 and TRBJ1-5, with unresolved D. With 10 bases removed from V and 1 base from J, the gap between germline ends came to 2 bases. Germline loops: CDR1 MNHEY, CDR2 SMNVEV (reference sequence). This CDR3 has 10 amino acids.

CDR3 residues: CASFLLGGYGYTF. The CDR3 coding sequence is TGTGCCAGCTTCCTCTTAGGCGGCTATGGCTACACCTTC. This chain uses TRBV6-1 with TRBJ1-2; no firm D call. The V gene's germline CDR1 is MNHNS and CDR2 SASEGT. This CDR3 is built from 13 residues. V was cut by 8 bases and J by 4 bases, with 14 bases left in between.

This clonotype was recorded many times. The gene calls are TRBV12-3 or TRBV12-4 and TRBJ1-1; weak D call: TRBD1 (5 bases). V lost 5 bases to trimming and J lost 0 bases, with 13 bases between them. The CDR3 loop spans 15 amino acids. The chain's CDR3 is CASSLGTGVNTEAFF. The CDR3 bases are TGTGCCAGCAGTCTCGGGACCGGGGTGAACACTGAAGCTTTCTTT.

In its sample, this clonotype was seen many times. V and J are TRBV12-3 or TRBV12-4 and TRBJ1-1; D is ambiguous. This CDR3 comprises 12 residues. Trimming removed 3 bases from V and 1 base from J, with 3 bases in between. The CDR3 spells CASSLRNTEAFF. The CDR3 coding sequence is TGTGCCAGCAGTTTGAGGAACACTGAAGCTTTCTTT.

Ten or more counts support this clonotype. The V call is TRBV18, the J call TRBJ2-5; D possibly corresponds to TRBD1 (7 bases). Germline CDR1 reads KGHSH; CDR2 reads LQKENI. Trimming pared 4 bases from V and 1 base from J, leaving 16 bases between. This CDR3 has 16 residues. Here the CDR3 reads CASSRRGQPPQETQYF. CDR3 DNA: TGTGCCAGCTCACGGAGGGGACAGCCGCCCCAAGAGACCCAGTACTTC.

This rearrangement joins TRBV20-1 to TRBJ1-5; D gene unclear. The CDR3 runs to 13 residues. The germline V gene encodes CDR1 DFQATT and CDR2 SNEGSKA (reference sequence). The ends were cut back, 3 bases at V and 3 bases at J, with 9 bases in the middle. CDR3 in DNA: TGCAGTGCTAGGGACGGTTACAATCAGCCCCAGCATTTT. This translates into CSARDGYNQPQHF.

Regarding this clonotype: A much bigger clone sits one base away, suggesting this may be a read error. The rearrangement uses TRBV28 and TRBJ2-5, with D possibly matching TRBD1 (6 bases). V was pared by 6 bases and J by 4 bases, with 12 bases between. The CDR3 totals 13 residues. Germline lookup yields CDR1 MDHEN and CDR2 SYDVKM. In DNA form, the CDR3 reads TGTGCCAGCAGCCAAACAGGGAGAGAGACCCAGTACTTC. The encoded protein is CASSQTGRETQYF. Variable domain in full (rest from reference TRBV28 and TRBJ2-5): DVKVTQSSRYLVKRTGEKVFLECVQDMDHENMFWYRQDPGLGLRLIYFSYDVKMKEKGDIPEGYSVSREKKERFSLILESASTNQTSMYLCASSQTGRETQYFGPGTRLLVL.

This clonotype was seen at least ten times. V usage is TRBV5-1 and J usage is TRBJ1-2; 8 bases align to TRBD1. Germline V lookup: CDR1 SGHRS, CDR2 YFSETQ. J was trimmed by 5 bases and V by 0 bases; bases with no gene match: 12. This CDR3 is 17 amino acids long. The CDR3 protein is CASSLAPTTGEGYGYTF. The CDR3 DNA reads as TGCGCCAGCAGCTTGGCCCCCACGACAGGGGAGGGATATGGCTACACCTTC.